A single sample gave rise to the 28 T cell receptor beta chains below, sequenced in a study of T cell responses to AZD1222 COVID-19 vaccine. Measured with immunoSEQ multiplex PCR; TCRdb has only the in-frame clones, and not every one. The sample has approximately 140,000 clones, about 94% seen once. Sample: peripheral blood, taken 28 days after the second AZD1222 dose. The receptors derive from an adult who received the AZD1222 COVID-19 vaccine.

The chain recombines TRBV14 with TRBJ1-1; D gene uncertain. V shed 3 bases and J shed 5 bases, with 13 bases lying between them. This CDR3 has 14 residues. Germline V gene lookup returns CDR1 SGHDN and CDR2 FVKESK. DNA for the CDR3: TGTGCCAGCAGCCATAACCCGGGTAGGACTGAAGCTTTCTTT. Encoded protein: CASSHNPGRTEAFF.

V usage is TRBV2 and J usage is TRBJ1-5, with 8 positions matching TRBD1. In germline, CDR1 is SNHLY, CDR2 FYNNEI. V was pared by 4 bases and J by 9 bases, with 2 bases of the junction left unmatched. This CDR3 spans 12 amino acids. The CDR3 spells CASSADRAPQHF. The CDR3 nucleotides are TGTGCCAGCAGTGCGGACAGGGCGCCCCAGCATTTT.

J is TRBJ1-5 and V is TRBV28; the D is unclear. Trimming took off 1 base at V and 3 bases at J, with 7 bases between the two ends. The CDR3 runs to 14 residues. Germline CDR1 and CDR2: MDHEN and SYDVKM. In DNA, the CDR3 is TGTGCCAGCAGTTTATCGGGGATCAATCAGCCCCAGCATTTT. Translating gives CASSLSGINQPQHF.

This clone has a single count. The chain uses TRBV29-1 and TRBJ1-1, with 10 bases that match TRBD1. The CDR3 loop spans 15 amino acids. V shed 7 bases and J 3 bases; nucleotides not matched to a gene: 11. Germline loops: CDR1 SQVTM, CDR2 ANQGSEA. This CDR3 is CSAGRGTGAHTEAFF. The CDR3 DNA reads TGCAGCGCAGGGCGAGGGACAGGGGCTCACACTGAAGCTTTCTTT.

The chain couples TRBV4-3 to TRBJ1-3, with D maybe TRBD1 (6 bases). Trimming removed 0 bases at V and 4 bases at J, with 25 bases between. The CDR3 has 20 residues. Germline values: CDR1 LGHNA, CDR2 YSLEER. The CDR3: CASSQDHLQGPGVWGNTIYF. In nucleotides, the CDR3 is TGCGCCAGCAGCCAAGACCACCTGCAGGGGCCGGGGGTATGGGGAAACACCATATATTTT.

The chain uses TRBV6-5 and TRBJ2-5; 7 bases map to TRBD2. CDR3 size: 16 residues. Unmatched junction bases numbered 10, after V lost 2 bases and J lost 4 bases. Germline CDR1 reads MNHEY; CDR2 reads SVGAGI. The CDR3 reads CASSYKGLGGVETQYF. The CDR3 coding sequence is TGTGCCAGCAGTTACAAGGGGCTGGGAGGGGTAGAGACCCAGTACTTC.

V gene TRBV28 combines with J gene TRBJ1-1, with TRBD1 matching over 8 bases. V gave up 6 bases and J gave up 1 base; unmatched junction bases: 1. Per germline, CDR1 MDHEN and CDR2 SYDVKM. This CDR3 spans 13 amino acids. CDR3 coding DNA: TGTGCCAGCAGGGGGACAGGGAACACTGAAGCTTTCTTT. Amino acids: CASRGTGNTEAFF.

A single count supports this clone. This chain uses TRBV5-1 with TRBJ1-1, with D perhaps matching TRBD1 (5 bases). The CDR3 length is 14 residues. V lost 4 bases to trimming and J lost 0 bases, with 10 bases between them. Germline-derived CDR1 and CDR2 are SGHRS and YFSETQ. The CDR3, as DNA: TGCGCCAGCAGCCCAGGGATCGTGAACACTGAAGCTTTCTTT. Its protein is CASSPGIVNTEAFF.

The CDR3 nucleotides are TGTGCCAGCAGTACCGGGGGGCCACACAATGAGCAGTTCTTC. It specifies CASSTGGPHNEQFF. The V and J genes are TRBV27 and TRBJ2-1; TRBD2 might be the D (7 bases). This CDR3 spans 14 amino acids. The V gene lost 5 bases and the J gene lost 5 bases, with 13 bases spanning the gap. Germline V gene data show CDR1 as MNHEY and CDR2 as SMNVEV (reference sequence).

The V call is TRBV3-1 (or the pseudogene TRBV3-2), the J call TRBJ1-1; 11 positions match TRBD1. Per germline, CDR1 LGHDT and CDR2 YNNKEL (reference sequence). The length of the CDR3 is 16 residues. Germline trimming cut 4 bases from V and 5 bases from J; bases unmatched to any gene: 9. The DNA for the CDR3 is TGTGCCAGCAGCCTACCCTTGGACAGGGGGCTTACTGAAGCTTTCTTT. This translates into CASSLPLDRGLTEAFF.

The chain combines TRBV4-1 with TRBJ2-5; TRBD1 is a possible D gene (5 bases). V lost 0 bases and J lost 2, with 16 bases in between. Germline V lookup: CDR1 MGHRA, CDR2 YSYEKL. This CDR3 region has 17 residues. The CDR3 reads CASSQDTGQVPQETQYF. The CDR3 nucleotides read TGCGCCAGCAGCCAAGATACCGGACAAGTCCCACAAGAGACCCAGTACTTC.

This chain connects TRBV28 to TRBJ2-3; unclear D gene. Trimming took 5 bases from V and 2 from J, leaving 14 bases between them. From germline, CDR1 is MDHEN and CDR2 SYDVKM. The CDR3 contains 15 residues. CDR3 residues: CASSSTIGVTDTQYF. Written as DNA, the CDR3 is TGTGCCAGCAGTAGTACTATAGGTGTCACAGATACGCAGTATTTT.

The chain has TRBV3-1 (or the pseudogene TRBV3-2) and TRBJ2-3, with D unclear. The CDR3 extends over 12 amino acids. V was trimmed by 5 bases and J by 6 bases, leaving 9 bases between them. CDR1 is LGHDT and CDR2 is YNNKEL in the germline V gene (reference sequence). DNA of the CDR3: TGTGCCAGCAGCGGCGTAAGGGATACGCAGTATTTT. This codes for CASSGVRDTQYF.

The chain joins TRBV7-8 to TRBJ2-2, with 8 bases lining up with TRBD2. The germline V gene has CDR1 SGHVS and CDR2 FQNEAQ. V trimming: 5 bases; J trimming: 1 base; junction bases outside the gene matches: 6. There are 16 residues in the CDR3. The DNA of the CDR3 is TGTGCCAGCAGCCCCCGTCTAGCGGGGAACACCGGGGAGCTGTTTTTT. Protein sequence: CASSPRLAGNTGELFF.

Comment on this clone: Different DNA sequences within this sample yield the same CDR3. The chain uses TRBV12-3 or TRBV12-4 and TRBJ2-7; no clear D gene. The CDR3 runs to 11 residues. Trimming stripped 1 base from V and 3 bases from J, with 1 base between. The CDR3 loop is CASSLGYEQYF. The CDR3, as DNA: TGTGCCAGCAGTTTAGGCTACGAGCAGTACTTC.

V gene TRBV6-5 combines with J gene TRBJ1-4; D not certain. Germline-derived CDR1 and CDR2 are MNHEY and SVGAGI. The CDR3 is 14 residues long. Trimming left V 6 bases short and J 8 bases short, with 16 bases between. The CDR3 here is CASRSPGRREKLFF. CDR3 DNA: TGTGCCAGCAGGTCTCCGGGCCGCCGCGAAAAACTGTTTTTT.

The chain couples TRBV7-9 to TRBJ1-2, with 7 bases lining up with TRBD1. CDR1 SEHNR and CDR2 FQNEAQ come from the germline V gene (reference sequence). J gave up 4 bases and V 5 bases, and 10 bases lay outside the gene matches. The CDR3 covers 15 residues. CDR3 residues: CASSGGGTVFYGYTF. CDR3 DNA sequence: TGTGCCAGCAGCGGCGGGGGGACAGTCTTCTATGGCTACACCTTC.

V is TRBV19 and J is TRBJ2-1; D gene ambiguous. The germline gives CDR1 LNHDA, CDR2 SQIVND (reference sequence). Deletions cut 2 bases from V and 2 bases from J, with 10 bases between. The CDR3 length is 15 residues. CDR3 in amino acids: CASSIRLFAYNEQFF. The CDR3 nucleotides are TGTGCCAGTAGTATAAGGCTTTTTGCCTACAATGAGCAGTTCTTC.

This clone was recorded only once. The V gene is TRBV6-6, the J gene TRBJ2-1, with 13 nucleotides matching TRBD2. The CDR3 extends over 16 amino acids. Germline-derived CDR1 and CDR2 are MNHNY and SVGAGI (reference sequence). The ends lost 5 bases at V and 5 bases at J; junction bases unmatched: 6. CDR3 sequence: CASSHTGTSGDNEQFF. The CDR3 nucleotides are TGTGCCAGCAGTCACACCGGGACTAGCGGGGACAATGAGCAGTTCTTC.

Comment on this clone: The sample holds other DNA sequences that translate to the same CDR3. The chain recombines TRBV18 with TRBJ1-1; D is undetermined. V lost 3 bases and J 0 bases, leaving 5 bases between the germline ends. CDR1 and CDR2 from the germline V gene are KGHSH and LQKENI. CDR3 size: 13 residues. DNA of the CDR3: TGTGCCAGCTCACCTGGGGTGAACACTGAAGCTTTCTTT. This encodes CASSPGVNTEAFF.

The chain carries TRBV18 and TRBJ2-3; D is perhaps TRBD1 (6 bases). The germline V gene has CDR1 KGHSH and CDR2 LQKENI. Trimming cost V 4 bases and J 3 bases, with 17 bases left between them. The CDR3 consists of 16 residues. In DNA form, the CDR3 reads TGTGCCAGCTCACACACGACAGGTTCGTGGACAGATACGCAGTATTTT. Translating gives CASSHTTGSWTDTQYF.

The chain joins TRBV29-1 to TRBJ1-2; 8 nucleotides line up with TRBD1. Unmatched junction bases numbered 10, after V lost 6 bases and J lost 4 bases. Germline V gives CDR1 SQVTM, CDR2 ANQGSEA. This CDR3 has 14 amino acids. The CDR3 nucleotides are TGCAGCGTAACGGACAGGGACCTTCCCTATGGCTACACCTTC. This translates into CSVTDRDLPYGYTF.

The chain recombines TRBV4-2 with TRBJ1-5; D may be TRBD1 (6 bases). Germline V lookup: CDR1 LGHNA, CDR2 YNFKEQ. This CDR3 contains 16 residues. Trimming removed 4 bases at V and 2 bases at J, with 15 bases between. The CDR3 DNA is TGTGCCAGCAGCCCGGAACAGGGAAGGGGCAATCAGCCCCAGCATTTT. Amino acid sequence: CASSPEQGRGNQPQHF.

The rearrangement links TRBV19 to TRBJ2-2; D perhaps matches TRBD2 (6 bases). CDR3 length: 15 residues. The V end was cut by 1 base, the J end by 6 bases, with 12 bases between. From germline, CDR1 is LNHDA and CDR2 SQIVND (reference sequence). The CDR3 spells CASSIGPAGPGELFF. As DNA, the CDR3 is TGTGCCAGTAGTATAGGCCCGGCGGGGCCCGGGGAGCTGTTTTTT.

The rearrangement joins TRBV12-3 or TRBV12-4 to TRBJ1-2; D is ambiguous. V lost 3 bases and J lost 7, with 12 bases in between. This CDR3 is built from 13 residues. This CDR3 is CASSFVEGFGYTF. The CDR3, as DNA: TGTGCCAGCAGTTTTGTTGAGGGCTTTGGCTACACCTTC.

The chain links TRBV6-2 or TRBV6-3 to TRBJ1-2; D is unclear. This CDR3 comprises 14 residues. The germline CDR1 and CDR2 sequences are MNHEY and SVGEGT. With 2 bases removed from V and 4 bases from J, the gap between germline ends came to 11 bases. CDR3 nucleotide sequence: TGTGCCAGCAGTTACCAGTTGCCCCTCTATGGCTACACCTTC. Its translation is CASSYQLPLYGYTF.

This chain links TRBV11-2 with TRBJ1-4; D is perhaps TRBD1 (5 bases). Germline V gene sequence: CDR1 SGHAT, CDR2 FQNNGV. The V gene lost 1 base and the J gene lost 8 bases, with 11 bases spanning the gap. This CDR3 is 14 amino acids long. CDR3 amino acids: CASSLAVEGEKLFF. CDR3 DNA: TGTGCCAGCAGCTTAGCCGTTGAGGGGGAAAAACTGTTTTTT.

This clone was seen just once. This chain uses TRBV4-1 with TRBJ1-6, with 7 positions matching TRBD1. The J segment lost 12 bases and the V segment lost 1 base, leaving 6 bases of the junction unmatched. Germline V lookup: CDR1 MGHRA, CDR2 YSYEKL. The CDR3 extends over 14 amino acids. The CDR3 protein is CASSQGGQALPLHF. CDR3 nucleotides: TGCGCCAGCAGCCAAGGAGGACAGGCTTTACCCCTCCACTTT.